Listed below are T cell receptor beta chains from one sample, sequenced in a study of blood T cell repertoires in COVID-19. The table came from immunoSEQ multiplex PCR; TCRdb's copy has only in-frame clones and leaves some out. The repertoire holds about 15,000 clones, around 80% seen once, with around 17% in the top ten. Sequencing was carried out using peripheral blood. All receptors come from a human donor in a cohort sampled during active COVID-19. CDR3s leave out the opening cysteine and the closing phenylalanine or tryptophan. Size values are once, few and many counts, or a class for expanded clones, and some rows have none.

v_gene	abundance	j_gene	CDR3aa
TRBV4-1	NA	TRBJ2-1	ASSQVLQRETNGEQF
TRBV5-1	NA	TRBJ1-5	ASRAGVYGNQPQH
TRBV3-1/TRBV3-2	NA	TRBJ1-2	ASSQEDRDVWHGYT
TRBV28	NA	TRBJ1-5	ASRGTGSSQPQH
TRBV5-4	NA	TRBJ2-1	ASSLNYEQF
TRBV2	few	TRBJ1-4	ASTLQGRVNEKLF
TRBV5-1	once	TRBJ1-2	ASSEDLRGYGYT
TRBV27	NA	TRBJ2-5	ASSQGAQETQY
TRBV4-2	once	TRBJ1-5	ASSPTQGYNQPQH
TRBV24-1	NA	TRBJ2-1	ATSELSGRRI